This TCR beta chain was profiled in a study of blood T cell repertoires in COVID-19. The overall study: The analysed material was cDNA or gDNA that came from T cells, B-cell-depleted T cells, or PBMCs.

Original processing notes: Cell counts per sample came from amplifying reference gene primers. Some clones are missing from TCRdb's copy, which holds only in-frame ones; the method was immunoSEQ multiplex PCR. The DNA was the basis for D and trimming; V, J and clone size are from that table. The data hold about 100,000 clones, with 85% to 90% observed a single time. Germline values: CDR1 SGHTA, CDR2 FQGNSA. Trimming took 1 base from V and 4 from J, leaving 9 bases between them. The CDR3 consists of 14 residues. Sequenced material: peripheral blood. The rearrangement uses TRBV7-2 and TRBJ2-3; possibly TRBD1 for D (6 bases). This TCR came from a human donor in a cohort sampled during active COVID-19. The CDR3, as DNA: TGTGCCAGCAGCTTAGGACAGGCCTCAGATACGCAGTATTTT. Translating it yields CASSLGQASDTQYF.